This T cell receptor beta chain was captured by sequencing in a study of pediatric ulcerative colitis. Study-level findings and limits: In rectum, acute severe colitis had expanded clones and less diversity. Total lymphocyte DNA, not sorted subsets, was the template.

Rectal tissue came from one to two pinch biopsies taken at colonoscopy. As regards this clone: The antigen is not known.

Sequencing was at survey level. Sequencing depth was up to 500,000 reads per sample. The method was immunoSEQ multiplex PCR; TCRdb's version includes in-frame clones alone and lacks a portion of them. Of around 40,000 clones in the sample, about 81% were seen once. The receptor was derived from a boy younger than 18 with severe ulcerative colitis. Sequencing was carried out using gut tissue.

The CDR3 DNA is TGTGCCAGTAGTATAGAGATGGGACAGTACTATGGCTACACCTTC. Residues: CASSIEMGQYYGYTF. The V call is TRBV19, the J call TRBJ1-2, with 7 bases aligning to TRBD1. The CDR3 extends over 15 amino acids. With 0 bases clipped from V and 3 bases from J, the junction kept 4 bases outside the gene matches. The V gene's germline CDR1 is LNHDA and CDR2 SQIVND (reference sequence).